These 14 T cell receptor beta chains came from one sample sequenced in a study of identical twins. TCRdb re-called the 5' RACE reads with MiXCR, one entry per CDR3 protein. The sample lists 700,000 or so distinct CDR3 sequences, less than 10% occurring once. This sample also belongs to another study, concerning yellow fever vaccine responses in identical twins.

Material for sequencing was PBMCs. These receptors were obtained from a woman between 18 and 29 years old in good health.

This clonotype was recorded once. This could be a read error, since a much larger clone is one nucleotide away. The V gene is TRBV4-1, the J gene TRBJ2-2; 8 bases align to TRBD1. Germline CDR1 is MGHRA and CDR2 is YSYEKL. V lost 3 bases to trimming and J lost 5 bases; unmatched junction nucleotides: 8. The CDR3 length is 16 residues. The CDR3 DNA reads as TGCGCCAGCAGCCACGCGAACAGGGGGAGGACCGGGGAGCTGTTTTTT. This translates into CASSHANRGRTGELFF.

The J gene is TRBJ2-7, the V gene TRBV20-1; 8 nucleotides align to TRBD1. Per the germline V gene, CDR1 is DFQATT and CDR2 is SNEGSKA (reference sequence). The CDR3 loop spans 15 amino acids. V shed 6 bases, J shed 1 base, and the junction held 11 bases outside the gene matches. The DNA of the CDR3 is TGCAGTGCCACCCGGACAGGGAGTGGTTCCTACGAGCAGTACTTC. It translates to CSATRTGSGSYEQYF.

The V call is TRBV7-2, the J call TRBJ2-7; perhaps TRBD1 as D (7 bases). The CDR3 spans 16 residues. Trimming stripped 2 bases from V and 1 base from J, with 15 bases between. Germline loops: CDR1 SGHTA, CDR2 FQGNSA. The CDR3 DNA is TGTGCCAGCAGCTTAAGCAGGGGGGCTATTTCCTACGAGCAGTACTTC. It translates to CASSLSRGAISYEQYF.

This clonotype has ten or more counts. V and J are TRBV5-1 and TRBJ2-2; D is perhaps TRBD1 (6 bases). Between the trimmed V and J ends, which lost 10 bases and 1 base, there was a span of 20 bases. This CDR3 spans 16 amino acids. CDR1 is SGHRS, CDR2 YFSETQ, per germline. This chain's CDR3 is CASEPGVLQNTGELFF. The CDR3 DNA follows: TGCGCCTCAGAACCAGGGGTTCTGCAGAACACCGGGGAGCTGTTTTTT.

V is TRBV7-9 and J is TRBJ1-1, with D hard to call. There are 12 residues in the CDR3. The V end was cut by 3 bases, the J end by 7 bases, with 9 bases between. CDR1 and CDR2 (germline): SEHNR, FQNEAQ (reference sequence). CDR3 sequence reads: CASSFTGFEAFF. The CDR3, as DNA: TGTGCCAGCAGCTTTACGGGCTTTGAAGCTTTCTTT.

The table lists this clonotype with many counts. The chain links TRBV15 to TRBJ2-2; TRBD2 matches 10 bases. Per germline, CDR1 LNHNV and CDR2 YYDKDF (reference sequence). The CDR3 covers 17 residues. With V trimmed by 0 bases and J by 0 bases, 1 base remained unmatched. CDR3 bases: TGTGCCACCAGCAGAGACAGCGGGGGGGCGAACACCGGGGAGCTGTTTTTT. Translating it yields CATSRDSGGANTGELFF. Filled out from reference TRBV15 and TRBJ2-2, the complete variable domain reads DAMVIQNPRYQVTQFGKPVTLSCSQTLNHNVMYWYQQKSSQAPKLLFHYYDKDFNNEADTPDNFQSRRPNTSFCFLDIRSPGLGDTAMYLCATSRDSGGANTGELFFGEGSRLTVL.

In its sample, this clonotype was seen a few times. The chain uses TRBV18 and TRBJ2-1; D gene ambiguous. V was trimmed by 3 bases and J by 1 base, leaving 10 bases between them. The CDR3 consists of 15 residues. Germline CDR1 is KGHSH and CDR2 is LQKENI. The CDR3 is CASSPGELSYNEQFF. DNA for the CDR3: TGTGCCAGCTCACCGGGCGAGCTGTCCTACAATGAGCAGTTCTTC.

This clonotype was detected many times. The chain carries TRBV28 and TRBJ2-7, with D possibly being TRBD2 (5 bases). V dropped 3 bases and J dropped 7 bases, with 13 bases sitting between them. The CDR3 loop spans 13 amino acids. Germline CDR1 MDHEN, CDR2 SYDVKM. CDR3 nucleotide sequence: TGTGCCAGCAGTTTGGGAGAGGCCCTGGAGCAGTACTTC. It encodes CASSLGEALEQYF.

This clonotype was observed many times. The chain links TRBV12-3 or TRBV12-4 to TRBJ2-1; 8 bases match TRBD1. Trimming took 5 bases from V and 12 from J; bases not matched to a gene: 6. This CDR3 is 12 amino acids long. The CDR3, as DNA: TGTGCCAGCAGTGCAGGGGGCACATCGCAGTTCTTC. This sequence encodes CASSAGGTSQFF.

V is TRBV29-1 and J is TRBJ2-5, with unresolved D. Germline V lookup: CDR1 SQVTM, CDR2 ANQGSEA. Trimming took 4 bases from V and 5 from J, leaving 14 bases between them. CDR3 length: 13 residues. The CDR3 DNA follows: TGCAGCGTTGCCCCCCGGCCGAGGGAGACCCAGTACTTC. Translated: CSVAPRPRETQYF.

J is TRBJ2-1 and V is TRBV27; tentative D call: TRBD2 (6 bases). This CDR3 comprises 15 residues. With 3 bases removed from V and 12 bases from J, the gap between germline ends came to 21 bases. The V gene's germline CDR1 is MNHEY and CDR2 SMNVEV (reference sequence). The CDR3 sequence: CASSLVGGGPAGQFF. CDR3 DNA sequence: TGTGCCAGCAGTTTGGTTGGGGGAGGTCCAGCGGGGCAGTTCTTC.

This clonotype was found a few times. V gene TRBV9 combines with J gene TRBJ2-7; 12 bases map to TRBD2. Per the germline V gene, CDR1 is SGDLS and CDR2 is YYNGEE. V lost 3 bases and J lost 5; bases outside the gene matches: 3. CDR3 size: 14 residues. CDR3 amino acids: CASSASGRAHEQYF. The DNA of the CDR3 is TGTGCCAGCAGCGCTAGCGGGAGGGCCCACGAGCAGTACTTC. The full variable domain, in which reference TRBV9 and TRBJ2-7 provide the parts outside the CDR3, is DSGVTQTPKHLITATGQRVTLRCSPRSGDLSVYWYQQSLDQGLQFLIQYYNGEERAKGNILERFSAQQFPDLHSELNLSSLELGDSALYFCASSASGRAHEQYFGPGTRLTVT.

This clonotype was seen repeatedly, ten times or more. The rearrangement uses TRBV20-1 and TRBJ2-7; the D is unclear. The V gene lost 0 bases and the J gene lost 4 bases, with 13 bases spanning the gap. The CDR3 runs 14 residues. Germline V gene lookup returns CDR1 DFQATT and CDR2 SNEGSKA (reference sequence). The CDR3 sequence is CSARDPYGLYEQYF. CDR3 nucleotide sequence: TGCAGTGCTAGAGATCCATACGGGCTTTACGAGCAGTACTTC.

In its sample, this clonotype was seen once. A read error may explain this, as a much larger clone is one base away. Given the absence of the conserved phenylalanine or tryptophan at the CDR3 end, a read error is likely. The chain is built from TRBV28 and TRBJ2-7; no clear D. This CDR3 contains 13 residues. V was shortened by 7 bases and J by 0 bases, with 10 bases between the two germline ends. Per germline, CDR1 MDHEN and CDR2 SYDVKM. CDR3 sequence: CASTATISYEQYY. In DNA, the CDR3 is TGTGCCAGCACAGCCACTATCTCCTACGAGCAGTACTAC.